This section outlines one T cell receptor beta chain sequence together with its context. What it binds is not known. The data originate from a study of cytotoxic CD8 clonotypes in ibrutinib-treated CLL. On the study more broadly: Productive templates averaged approximately 260,000 per sample, and productive rearrangements more than 80,000.

Deletions cut 3 bases from V and 6 bases from J, with 14 bases between. The V gene's germline CDR1 is ENHRY and CDR2 SYGVKD. This CDR3 comprises 15 residues. The study, taken as a whole, reports: Under therapy, public clonotypes either contracted or stayed stable, and they were uncommon. Pretreatment clonality was elevated relative to age-matched healthy donors and paralleled circulating CD8+ T-cell counts. Clonality increased with ibrutinib response but returned toward baseline at progression.

The data were produced by immunoSEQ multiplex PCR, yet TCRdb's version contains in-frame clones alone and is incomplete. The repertoire consists of just over 200,000 clones, with approximately 75% occurring once and the leading ten covering 11%. The sample consisted of PBMCs, taken after 12 months of ibrutinib treatment. The chain combines TRBV10-3 with TRBJ2-2, with a tentative D call TRBD1 (5 bases). The TCR was taken from a human donor with chronic lymphocytic leukemia. The chain's CDR3 is CAISDPKGLSGELFF. The CDR3 DNA reads TGTGCCATCAGTGACCCCAAGGGGCTATCCGGGGAGCTGTTTTTT.